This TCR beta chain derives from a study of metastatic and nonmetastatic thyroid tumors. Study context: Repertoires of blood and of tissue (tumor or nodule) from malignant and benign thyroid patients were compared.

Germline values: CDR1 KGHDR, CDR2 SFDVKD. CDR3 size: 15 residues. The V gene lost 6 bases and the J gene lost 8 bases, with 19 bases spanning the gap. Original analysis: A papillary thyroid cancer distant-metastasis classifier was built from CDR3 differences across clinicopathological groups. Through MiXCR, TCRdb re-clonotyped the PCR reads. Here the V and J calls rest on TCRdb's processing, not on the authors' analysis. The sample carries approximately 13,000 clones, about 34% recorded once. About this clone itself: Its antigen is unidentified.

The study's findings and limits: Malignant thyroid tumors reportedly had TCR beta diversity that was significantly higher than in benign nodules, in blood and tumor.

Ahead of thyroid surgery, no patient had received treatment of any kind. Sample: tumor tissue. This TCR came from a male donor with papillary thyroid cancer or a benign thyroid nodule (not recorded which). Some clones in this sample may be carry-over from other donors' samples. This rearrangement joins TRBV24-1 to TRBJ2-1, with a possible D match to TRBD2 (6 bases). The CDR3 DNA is TGTGCCACCAGTACTAGCCGCGGGCTTTCCGATGAGCAGTTCTTC. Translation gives CATSTSRGLSDEQFF.